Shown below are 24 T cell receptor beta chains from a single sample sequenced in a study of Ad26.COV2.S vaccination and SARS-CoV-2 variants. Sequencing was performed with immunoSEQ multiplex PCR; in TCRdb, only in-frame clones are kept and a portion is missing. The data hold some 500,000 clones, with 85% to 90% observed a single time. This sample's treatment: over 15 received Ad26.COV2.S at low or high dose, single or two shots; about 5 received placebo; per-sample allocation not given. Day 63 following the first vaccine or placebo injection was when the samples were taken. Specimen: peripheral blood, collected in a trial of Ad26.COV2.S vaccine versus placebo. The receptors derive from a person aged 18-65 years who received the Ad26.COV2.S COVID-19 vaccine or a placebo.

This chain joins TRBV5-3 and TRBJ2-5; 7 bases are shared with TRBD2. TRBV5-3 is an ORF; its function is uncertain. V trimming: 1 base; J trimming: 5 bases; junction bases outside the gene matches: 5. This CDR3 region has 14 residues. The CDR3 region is CARSLRAGEETQYF. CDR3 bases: TGTGCCAGAAGCTTGAGGGCGGGGGAGGAGACCCAGTACTTC.

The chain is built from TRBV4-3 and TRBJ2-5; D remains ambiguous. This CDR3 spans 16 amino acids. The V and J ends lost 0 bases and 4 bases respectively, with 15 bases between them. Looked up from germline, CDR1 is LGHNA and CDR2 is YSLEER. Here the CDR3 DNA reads TGCGCCAGCAGCCAAGAAGCCCCATTGACGGGAGAGACCCAGTACTTC. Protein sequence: CASSQEAPLTGETQYF.

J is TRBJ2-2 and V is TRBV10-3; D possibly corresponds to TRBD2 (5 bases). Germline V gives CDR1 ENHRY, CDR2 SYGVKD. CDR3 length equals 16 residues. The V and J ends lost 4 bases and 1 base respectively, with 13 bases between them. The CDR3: CAISVARELNTGELFF. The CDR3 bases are TGTGCCATCAGTGTGGCAAGGGAGCTGAACACCGGGGAGCTGTTTTTT.

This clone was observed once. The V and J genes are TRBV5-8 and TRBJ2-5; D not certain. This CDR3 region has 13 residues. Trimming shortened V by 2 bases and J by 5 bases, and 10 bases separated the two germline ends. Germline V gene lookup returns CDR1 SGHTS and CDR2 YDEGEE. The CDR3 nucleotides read TGTGCCAGCAGCTTTTTTCGCACGGAGACCCAGTACTTC. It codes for CASSFFRTETQYF.

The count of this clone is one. CDR3 sequence reads: CASSVGDSRDMNTEAFF. The CDR3 bases are TGTGCCAGCAGCGTGGGGGACAGCAGAGACATGAACACTGAAGCTTTCTTT. The chain links TRBV9 to TRBJ1-1; TRBD1 aligns across 7 bases. In germline, CDR1 is SGDLS, CDR2 YYNGEE. The CDR3 length is 17 residues. The ends lost 2 bases at V and 0 bases at J; junction bases unmatched: 10.

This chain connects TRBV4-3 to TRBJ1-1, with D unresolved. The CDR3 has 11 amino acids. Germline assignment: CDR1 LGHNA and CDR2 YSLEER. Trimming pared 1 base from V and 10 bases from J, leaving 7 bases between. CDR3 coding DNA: TGCGCCAGCAGCCAAGTAAGGTCAGCTTTCTTT. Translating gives CASSQVRSAFF.

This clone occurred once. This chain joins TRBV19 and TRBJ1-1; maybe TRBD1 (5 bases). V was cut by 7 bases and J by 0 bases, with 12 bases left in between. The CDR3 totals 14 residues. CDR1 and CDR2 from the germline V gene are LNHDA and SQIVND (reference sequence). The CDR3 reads CASTSGPMNTEAFF. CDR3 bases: TGTGCCAGTACATCAGGGCCCATGAACACTGAAGCTTTCTTT.

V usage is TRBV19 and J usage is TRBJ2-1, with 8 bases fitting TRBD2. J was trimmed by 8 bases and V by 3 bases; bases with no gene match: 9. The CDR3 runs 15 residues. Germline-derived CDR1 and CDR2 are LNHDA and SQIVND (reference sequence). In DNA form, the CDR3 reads TGTGCCAGTAGTATTGTTCTAGCGGGTATCGATGAGCAGTTCTTC. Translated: CASSIVLAGIDEQFF.

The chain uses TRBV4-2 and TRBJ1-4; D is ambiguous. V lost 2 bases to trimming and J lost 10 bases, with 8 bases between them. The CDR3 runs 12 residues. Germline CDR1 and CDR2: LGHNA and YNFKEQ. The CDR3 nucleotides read TGTGCCAGCAGCCAAACAGACGGAAAACTGTTTTTT. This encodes CASSQTDGKLFF.

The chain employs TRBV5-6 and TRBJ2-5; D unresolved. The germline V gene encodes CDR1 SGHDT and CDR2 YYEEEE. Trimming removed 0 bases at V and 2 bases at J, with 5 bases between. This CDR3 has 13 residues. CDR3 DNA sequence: TGTGCCAGCAGCTTGGTCCAACAAGAGACCCAGTACTTC. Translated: CASSLVQQETQYF.

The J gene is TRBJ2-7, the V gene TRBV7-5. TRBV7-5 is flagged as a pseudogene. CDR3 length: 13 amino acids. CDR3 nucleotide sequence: TGTGCCAGAAGCTTAGGCGGTATTGGGGGACGGAACGTC. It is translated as CARSLGGIGGRNV.

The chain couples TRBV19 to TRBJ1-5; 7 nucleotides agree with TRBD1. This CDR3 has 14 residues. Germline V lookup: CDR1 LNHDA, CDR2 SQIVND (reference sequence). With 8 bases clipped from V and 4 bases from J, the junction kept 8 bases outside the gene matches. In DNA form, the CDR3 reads TGTGCCAGTGGATCAGGGGGGGGAAATCAGCCCCAGCATTTT. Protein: CASGSGGGNQPQHF.

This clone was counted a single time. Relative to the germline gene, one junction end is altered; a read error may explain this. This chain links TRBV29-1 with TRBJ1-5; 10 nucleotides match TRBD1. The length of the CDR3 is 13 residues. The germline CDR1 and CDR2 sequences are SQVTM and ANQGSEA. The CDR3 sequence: CSVEGTGDQPQHF. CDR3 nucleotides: TGCAGCGTCGAAGGGACAGGGGATCAGCCCCAGCATTTT.

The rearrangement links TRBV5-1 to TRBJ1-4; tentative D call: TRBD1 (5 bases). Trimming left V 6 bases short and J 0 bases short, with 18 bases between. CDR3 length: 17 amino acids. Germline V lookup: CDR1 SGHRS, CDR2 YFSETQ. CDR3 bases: TGCGCCAGCACCCCCGGGGCGTCTTCAGCAACTAATGAAAAACTGTTTTTT. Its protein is CASTPGASSATNEKLFF.

CDR3 region: CASSVGPGTGPNEQFF. The CDR3 DNA follows: TGTGCCAGCAGCGTAGGGCCGGGGACAGGCCCGAATGAGCAGTTCTTC. The V gene is TRBV9, the J gene TRBJ2-1; 8 bases align to TRBD1. Germline CDR1 is SGDLS and CDR2 is YYNGEE. The CDR3 covers 16 residues. J gave up 7 bases and V 0 bases, and 9 bases lay outside the gene matches.

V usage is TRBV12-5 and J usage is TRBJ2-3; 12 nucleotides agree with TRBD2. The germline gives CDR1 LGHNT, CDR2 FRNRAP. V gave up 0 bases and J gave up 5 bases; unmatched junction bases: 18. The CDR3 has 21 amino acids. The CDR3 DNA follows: TGTGCTAGTGGTTTGGTCCATCTTCGGGCTAGCGGGAGGGATAGTAGAGATACGCAGTATTTT. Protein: CASGLVHLRASGRDSRDTQYF.

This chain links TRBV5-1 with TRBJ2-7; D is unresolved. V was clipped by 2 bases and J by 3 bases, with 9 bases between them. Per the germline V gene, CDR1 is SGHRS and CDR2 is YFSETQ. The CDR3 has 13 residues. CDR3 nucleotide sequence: TGCGCCAGCAGCTTAAACGGTGGCTACGAGCAGTACGTC. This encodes CASSLNGGYEQYV.

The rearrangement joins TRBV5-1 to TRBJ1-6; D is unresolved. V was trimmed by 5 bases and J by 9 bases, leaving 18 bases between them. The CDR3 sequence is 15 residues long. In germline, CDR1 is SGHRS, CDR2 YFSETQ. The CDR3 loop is CASRRGGGPGSPLHF. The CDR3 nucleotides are TGCGCCAGCAGACGGGGTGGAGGGCCGGGTTCACCCCTCCACTTT.

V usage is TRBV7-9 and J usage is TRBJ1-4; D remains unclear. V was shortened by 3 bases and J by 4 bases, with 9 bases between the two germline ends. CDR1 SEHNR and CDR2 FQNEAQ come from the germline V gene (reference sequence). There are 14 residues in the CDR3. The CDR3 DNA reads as TGTGCCAGCAGCTTTCGACGGGATAATGAAAAACTGTTTTTT. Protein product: CASSFRRDNEKLFF.

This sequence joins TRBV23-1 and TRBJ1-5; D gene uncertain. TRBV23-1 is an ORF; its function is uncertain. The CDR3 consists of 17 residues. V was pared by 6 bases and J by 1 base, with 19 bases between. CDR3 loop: CASRQGVGRESNQPQHF. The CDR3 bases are TGCGCCAGCAGACAAGGAGTAGGGAGGGAAAGCAATCAGCCCCAGCATTTT.

CDR3 nucleotides: TGTGCCAGCATCGGGCCAGGGATGAACACTGAAGCTTTCTTT. Translation: CASIGPGMNTEAFF. The chain carries TRBV2 and TRBJ1-1; possibly TRBD1 for D (5 bases). The CDR3 loop spans 14 amino acids. V was pared by 7 bases and J by 0 bases, with 12 bases between. Germline values: CDR1 SNHLY, CDR2 FYNNEI.

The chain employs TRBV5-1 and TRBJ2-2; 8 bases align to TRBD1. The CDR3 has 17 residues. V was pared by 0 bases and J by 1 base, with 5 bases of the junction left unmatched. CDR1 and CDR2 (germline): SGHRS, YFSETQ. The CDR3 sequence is CASSLGMGQVNTGELFF. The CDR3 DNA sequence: TGCGCCAGCAGCTTGGGAATGGGACAGGTGAACACCGGGGAGCTGTTTTTT.

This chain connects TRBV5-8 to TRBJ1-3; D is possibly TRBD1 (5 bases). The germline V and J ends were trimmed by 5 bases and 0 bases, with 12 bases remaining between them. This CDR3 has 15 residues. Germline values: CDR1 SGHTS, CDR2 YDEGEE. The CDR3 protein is CASRRDPGSGNTIYF. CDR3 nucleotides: TGTGCCAGCAGGCGGGACCCTGGCTCTGGAAACACCATATATTTT.

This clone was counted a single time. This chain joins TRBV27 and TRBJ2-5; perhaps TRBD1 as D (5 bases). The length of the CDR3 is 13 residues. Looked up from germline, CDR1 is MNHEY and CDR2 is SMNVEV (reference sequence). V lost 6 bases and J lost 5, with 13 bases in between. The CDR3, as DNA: TGTGCCAGCAGGCAAAGGGGTTTCGAGACCCAGTACTTC. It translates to CASRQRGFETQYF.